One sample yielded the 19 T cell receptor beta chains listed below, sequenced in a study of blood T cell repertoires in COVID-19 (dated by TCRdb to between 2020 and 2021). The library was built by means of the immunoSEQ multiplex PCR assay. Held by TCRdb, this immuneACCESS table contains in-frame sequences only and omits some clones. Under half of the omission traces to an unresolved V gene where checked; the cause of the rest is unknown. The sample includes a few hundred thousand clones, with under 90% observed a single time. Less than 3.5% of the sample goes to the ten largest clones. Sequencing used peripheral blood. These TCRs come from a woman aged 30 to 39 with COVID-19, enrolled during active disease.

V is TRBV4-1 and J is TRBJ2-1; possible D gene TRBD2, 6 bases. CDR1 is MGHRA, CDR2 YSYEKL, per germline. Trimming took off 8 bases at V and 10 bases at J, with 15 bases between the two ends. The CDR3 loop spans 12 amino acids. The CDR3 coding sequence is TGCGCCAGCTCACCTGGGACTCCGGAGCAGTTCTTC. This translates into CASSPGTPEQFF.

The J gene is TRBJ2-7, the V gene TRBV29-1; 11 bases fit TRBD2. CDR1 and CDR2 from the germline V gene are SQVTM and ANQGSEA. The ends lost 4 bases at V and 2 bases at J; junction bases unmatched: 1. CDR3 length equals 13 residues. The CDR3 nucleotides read TGCAGCGTTGGGACTAGCGGGCCCTACGAGCAGTACTTC. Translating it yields CSVGTSGPYEQYF.

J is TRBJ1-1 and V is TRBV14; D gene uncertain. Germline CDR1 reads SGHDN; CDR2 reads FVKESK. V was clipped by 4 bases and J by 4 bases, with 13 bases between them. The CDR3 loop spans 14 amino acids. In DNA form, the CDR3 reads TGTGCCAGCAGCCTGGCCGGGTCGAGCACTGAAGCTTTCTTT. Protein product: CASSLAGSSTEAFF.

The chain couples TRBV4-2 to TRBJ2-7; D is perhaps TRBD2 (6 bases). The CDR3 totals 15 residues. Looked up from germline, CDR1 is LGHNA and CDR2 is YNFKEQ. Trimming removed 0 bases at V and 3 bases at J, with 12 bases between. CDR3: CASSQDYGGLYEQYF. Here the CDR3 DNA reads TGTGCCAGCAGCCAAGATTACGGGGGACTCTACGAGCAGTACTTC.

CDR3 DNA sequence: TGTGCCAGCAGCCCGAGGGGAGGTTCCGGGGAGCTGTTTTTT. Translated: CASSPRGGSGELFF. J is TRBJ2-2 and V is TRBV9; D may be TRBD2 (6 bases). Trimming removed 4 bases from V and 6 bases from J, with 13 bases in between. This CDR3 comprises 14 residues. CDR1 SGDLS and CDR2 YYNGEE come from the germline V gene.

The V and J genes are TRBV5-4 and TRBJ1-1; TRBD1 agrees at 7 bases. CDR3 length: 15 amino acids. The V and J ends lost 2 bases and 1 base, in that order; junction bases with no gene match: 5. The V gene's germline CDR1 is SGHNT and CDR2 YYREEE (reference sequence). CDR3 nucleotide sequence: TGTGCCAGCAGCTTAATGGGACAGCCGAACACTGAAGCTTTCTTT. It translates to CASSLMGQPNTEAFF. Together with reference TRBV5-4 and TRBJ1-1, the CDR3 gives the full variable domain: ETGVTQSPTHLIKTRGQQVTLRCSSQSGHNTVSWYQQALGQGPQFIFQYYREEENGRGNFPPRFSGLQFPNYSSELNVNALELDDSALYLCASSLMGQPNTEAFFGQGTRLTVV.

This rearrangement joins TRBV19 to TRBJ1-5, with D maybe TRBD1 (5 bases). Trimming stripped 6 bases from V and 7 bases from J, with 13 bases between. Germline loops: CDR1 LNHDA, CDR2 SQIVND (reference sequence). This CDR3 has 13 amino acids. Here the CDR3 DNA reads TGTGCCAGTAGCACATTCGGACACCAGCCCCAGCATTTT. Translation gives CASSTFGHQPQHF.

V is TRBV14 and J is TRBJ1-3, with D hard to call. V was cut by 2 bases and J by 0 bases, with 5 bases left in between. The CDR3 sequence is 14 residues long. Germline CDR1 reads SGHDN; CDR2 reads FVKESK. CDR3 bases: TGTGCCAGCAGCCAATACAGCTCTGGAAACACCATATATTTT. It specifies CASSQYSSGNTIYF.

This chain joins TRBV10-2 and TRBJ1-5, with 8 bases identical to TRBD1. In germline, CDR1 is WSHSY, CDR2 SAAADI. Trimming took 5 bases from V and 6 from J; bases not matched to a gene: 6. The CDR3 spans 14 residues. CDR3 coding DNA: TGCGCCAGCAGTACCGACAGGGGAAGTCAGCCCCAGCATTTT. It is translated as CASSTDRGSQPQHF.

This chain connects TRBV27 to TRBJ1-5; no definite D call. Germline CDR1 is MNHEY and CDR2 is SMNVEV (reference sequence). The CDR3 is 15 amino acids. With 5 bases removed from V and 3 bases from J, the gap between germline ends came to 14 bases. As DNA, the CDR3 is TGTGCCAGCAGTAAGAACGGAGCTAACAATCAGCCCCAGCATTTT. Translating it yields CASSKNGANNQPQHF.

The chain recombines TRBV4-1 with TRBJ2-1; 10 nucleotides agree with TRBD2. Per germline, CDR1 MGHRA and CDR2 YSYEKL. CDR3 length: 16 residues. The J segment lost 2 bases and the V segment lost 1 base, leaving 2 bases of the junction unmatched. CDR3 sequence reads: CASSQGTSGTYNEQFF. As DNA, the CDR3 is TGCGCCAGCAGCCAAGGGACTAGCGGAACCTACAATGAGCAGTTCTTC.

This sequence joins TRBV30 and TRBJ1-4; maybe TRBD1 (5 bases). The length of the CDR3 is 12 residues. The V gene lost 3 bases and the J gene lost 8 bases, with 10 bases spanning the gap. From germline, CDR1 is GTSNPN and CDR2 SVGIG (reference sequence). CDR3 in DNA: TGTGCCTGGAGAGTCAACAGGGAAAAACTGTTTTTT. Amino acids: CAWRVNREKLFF.

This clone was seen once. The CDR3 DNA reads TGTGCCAGCAGCCTAGGGGGCTCCGGGGAGCTGTTTTTT. The encoded protein is CASSLGGSGELFF. V and J are TRBV14 and TRBJ2-2; 7 bases fit TRBD1. V lost 4 bases to trimming and J lost 6 bases; unmatched junction nucleotides: 2. The CDR3 is made up of 13 amino acids. Germline CDR1 SGHDN, CDR2 FVKESK. Full variable domain (remainder filled in from reference TRBV14 and TRBJ2-2): EAGVTQFPSHSVIEKGQTVTLRCDPISGHDNLYWYRRVMGKEIKFLLHFVKESKQDESGMPNNRFLAERTGGTYSTLKVQPAELEDSGVYFCASSLGGSGELFFGEGSRLTVL.

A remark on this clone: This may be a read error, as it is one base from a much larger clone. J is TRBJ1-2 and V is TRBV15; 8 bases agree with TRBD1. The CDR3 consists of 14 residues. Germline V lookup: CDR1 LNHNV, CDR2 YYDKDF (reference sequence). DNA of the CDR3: TGTACCACCAGCACCCCCGGACAGGGCCATGGCTACACCTTC. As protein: CTTSTPGQGHGYTF.

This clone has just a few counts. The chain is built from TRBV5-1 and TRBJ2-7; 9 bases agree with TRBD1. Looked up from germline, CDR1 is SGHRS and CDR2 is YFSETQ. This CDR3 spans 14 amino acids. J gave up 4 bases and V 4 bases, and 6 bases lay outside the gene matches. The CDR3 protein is CASSEGQGSYEQYF. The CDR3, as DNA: TGCGCCAGCAGCGAAGGACAGGGGTCGTACGAGCAGTACTTC.

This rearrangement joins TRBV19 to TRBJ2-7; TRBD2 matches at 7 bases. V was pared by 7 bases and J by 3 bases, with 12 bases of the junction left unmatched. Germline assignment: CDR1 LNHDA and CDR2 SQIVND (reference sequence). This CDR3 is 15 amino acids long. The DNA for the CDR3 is TGTGCCAGTATGGGGCGGGGGACCGACTTCTACGAGCAGTACTTC. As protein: CASMGRGTDFYEQYF.

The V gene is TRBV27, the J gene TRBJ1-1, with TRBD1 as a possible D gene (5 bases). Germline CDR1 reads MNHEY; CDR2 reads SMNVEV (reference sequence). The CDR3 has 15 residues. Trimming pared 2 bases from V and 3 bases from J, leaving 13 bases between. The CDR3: CASSLGTGGHTEAFF. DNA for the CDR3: TGTGCCAGCAGTTTAGGGACCGGGGGTCACACTGAAGCTTTCTTT.

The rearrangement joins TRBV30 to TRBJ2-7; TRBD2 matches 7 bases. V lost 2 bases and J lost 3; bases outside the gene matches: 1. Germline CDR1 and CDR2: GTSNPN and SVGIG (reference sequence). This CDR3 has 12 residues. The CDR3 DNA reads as TGTGCCTGGAGTCGGACTAGCTACGAGCAGTACTTC. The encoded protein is CAWSRTSYEQYF.

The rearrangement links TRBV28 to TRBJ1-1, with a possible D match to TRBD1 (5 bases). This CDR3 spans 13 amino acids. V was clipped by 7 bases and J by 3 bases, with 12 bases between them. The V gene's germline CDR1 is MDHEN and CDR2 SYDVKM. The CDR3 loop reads CASNLRVDTEAFF. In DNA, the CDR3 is TGTGCCAGCAACCTCAGGGTAGACACTGAAGCTTTCTTT.